Following are 2 T cell receptor beta chains from one sample sequenced in a study of cytomegalovirus exposure and HLA in healthy donors. The PCR made use of 60 Vbeta and 13 Jbeta primers. Libraries were prepared by immunoSEQ multiplex PCR; TCRdb keeps only in-frame clonotypes and omits some of them. The table shows around 210,000 clones, with roughly 84% occurring only once. The sample consisted of PBMCs. The receptors were sampled from a girl aged 2-15 years in good health and CMV-seronegative.

This sequence joins TRBV29-1 and TRBJ2-5; D might be TRBD1 (6 bases). This CDR3 has 12 residues. Germline V lookup: CDR1 SQVTM, CDR2 ANQGSEA. V lost 5 bases and J lost 4, with 11 bases in between. For the CDR3, the DNA is TGCAGCGTTACCTGGGGGCGAGAGACCCAGTACTTC. This codes for CSVTWGRETQYF.

The gene calls are TRBV29-1 and TRBJ2-3; D perhaps matches TRBD2 (5 bases). The V and J ends lost 4 bases and 5 bases respectively, with 13 bases between them. Germline values: CDR1 SQVTM, CDR2 ANQGSEA. The CDR3 has 13 residues. The CDR3 DNA reads as TGCAGCGTTGTAGCGTCCCGCGGAGATACGCAGTATTTT. It is translated as CSVVASRGDTQYF.